This T cell receptor (beta chain) was retrieved from a study of neoadjuvant anti-PD-1 for oral cavity cancer. Comments on this clone: Its specificity is not known.

Study conclusions and caveats: With a few patients per group, TCR findings need larger cohorts.

V lost 7 bases, J lost 4 bases, and 6 bases stayed unmatched. The CDR3 totals 13 residues. Germline CDR1 reads MDHEN; CDR2 reads SYDVKM. TCRdb's copy holds only in-frame clones and misses some; the assay was immunoSEQ multiplex PCR. The table records 18,000 or so clones, approximately 70% of them present only once. This sample comprised PBMCs, obtained before nivolumab (anti-PD-1) treatment. The TCR originated in a person between 35 and 79 years old with oral cavity squamous cell carcinoma. The V and J genes are TRBV28 and TRBJ2-5; TRBD1 matches 7 bases. In DNA, the CDR3 is TGTGCCAGCACCATAGGGGGCTCAGAGACCCAGTACTTC. The encoded protein is CASTIGGSETQYF.